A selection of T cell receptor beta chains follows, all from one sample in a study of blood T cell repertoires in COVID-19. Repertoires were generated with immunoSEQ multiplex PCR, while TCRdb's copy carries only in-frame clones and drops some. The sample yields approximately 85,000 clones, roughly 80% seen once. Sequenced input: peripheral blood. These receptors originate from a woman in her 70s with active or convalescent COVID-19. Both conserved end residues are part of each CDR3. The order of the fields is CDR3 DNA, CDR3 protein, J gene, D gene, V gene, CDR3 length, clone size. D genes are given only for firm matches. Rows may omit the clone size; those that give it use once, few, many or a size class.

TGTGCCAGCAGCATAGCCGGGACACTGAACACCGGGGAGCTGTTTTTT CASSIAGTLNTGELFF TRBJ2-2 NA TRBV7-2 16 NA
TGTGCCACCAGCAGAGATAGTCCGTTTGGGACAGGGGGCTCAGATGGCTACACCTTC CATSRDSPFGTGGSDGYTF TRBJ1-2 TRBD1 TRBV15 19 NA
TGTGCCACCGGGGAGGAGACCCAGTACTTC CATGEETQYF TRBJ2-5 NA TRBV10-3 10 NA
TGTGCCAGCTCACCCCTGGACGACGGGGGTGGCTATGGCTACACCTTC CASSPLDDGGGYGYTF TRBJ1-2 NA TRBV18 16 NA
TGTGCCAGCAGTGAACTCTGGGGAGGGGAAAAACTGTTTTTT CASSELWGGEKLFF TRBJ1-4 NA TRBV6-1 14 NA
TGTGCCAGCAGCTCAGAGACAGGGGGGTGGTCCGGGGAGCTGTTTTTT CASSSETGGWSGELFF TRBJ2-2 TRBD1 TRBV7-9 16 NA
TGTGCCAGCAGCCGCGGCGCGGGGTTTCCCGGGGAGCTGTTTTTT CASSRGAGFPGELFF TRBJ2-2 NA TRBV7-2 15 NA
TGTGCCAGCAGCCAAGGCCGACAGGTGAGCGGCTACACCTTC CASSQGRQVSGYTF TRBJ1-2 NA TRBV3-1/TRBV3-2 14 NA
TGTGCCAGCAGTTACCCGACCGGGACAGGGGCTGAAAAACTGTTTTTT CASSYPTGTGAEKLFF TRBJ1-4 TRBD1 TRBV6-5 16 NA
TGTGCCACCAGCAGAGACCGACAGCCTGTTGGCTACACCTTC CATSRDRQPVGYTF TRBJ1-2 NA TRBV15 14 NA
TGTGCCAGCAGCTTAGACAGGGGGGCAACTAATGAAAAACTGTTTTTT CASSLDRGATNEKLFF TRBJ1-4 TRBD1 TRBV7-2 16 NA
TGCGCCAGCAGCCCCACGACGGGGAGCAGCACAGATACGCAGTATTTT CASSPTTGSSTDTQYF TRBJ2-3 NA TRBV5-1 16 NA
TGTGCCAGCAGTCTCCGACTAGCGGGGACAGATACGCAGTATTTT CASSLRLAGTDTQYF TRBJ2-3 TRBD2 TRBV6-2/TRBV6-3 15 NA
TGTGCCAGTAGCGGGGGGGCCCCAAATACGCAGTATTTT CASSGGAPNTQYF TRBJ2-3 TRBD2 TRBV10-3 13 NA
TGTGCTAGCAGCTTAGGGACAGGGATTGTAGATGAGCAGTTCTTC CASSLGTGIVDEQFF TRBJ2-1 TRBD1 TRBV7-7 15 few
TGTGCCAGCAGTTTTATAGGGGACTATGGCCACACCTTC CASSFIGDYGHTF TRBJ1-2 NA TRBV27 13 NA
TGCGCCAGCAGCACTCGTGTAGCGGGGGGAAACAATGAGCAGTTCTTC CASSTRVAGGNNEQFF TRBJ2-1 TRBD2 TRBV4-1 16 NA
TGTGCCAGCAGCCGGACAGGGGTTGGGAAGAGGGGAGAGACCCAGTACTTC CASSRTGVGKRGETQYF TRBJ2-5 TRBD1 TRBV7-9 17 NA
TGTGCCAGCTCACCTCAACAGGAGTCTAGCACAGATACGCAGTATTTT CASSPQQESSTDTQYF TRBJ2-3 NA TRBV18 16 NA
TGCGCCAGCAGGTTAAGACAGATGGGCACAGATACGCAGTATTTT CASRLRQMGTDTQYF TRBJ2-3 NA TRBV4-1 15 NA
TGTGCCAGCAGCCCGGACAGAACCTCCTACGAGCAGTACTTC CASSPDRTSYEQYF TRBJ2-7 NA TRBV6-5 14 NA
TGTGCCACCAGTGACCCCGGACAGGGACAAAACACCATATATTTT CATSDPGQGQNTIYF TRBJ1-3 TRBD1 TRBV24-1 15 NA